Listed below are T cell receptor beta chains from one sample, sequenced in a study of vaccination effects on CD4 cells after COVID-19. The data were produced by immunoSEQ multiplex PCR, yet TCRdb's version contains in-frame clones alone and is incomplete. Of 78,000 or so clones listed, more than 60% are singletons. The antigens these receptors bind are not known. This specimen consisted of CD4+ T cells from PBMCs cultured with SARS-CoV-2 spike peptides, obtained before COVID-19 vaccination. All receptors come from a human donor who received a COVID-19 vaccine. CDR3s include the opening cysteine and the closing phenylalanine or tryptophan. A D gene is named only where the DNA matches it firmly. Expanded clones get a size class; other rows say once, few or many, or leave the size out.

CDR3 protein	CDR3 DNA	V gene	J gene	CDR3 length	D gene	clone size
CASSLQGLTNEKLFF	TGTGCCAGTAGTCTACAGGGGTTAACTAATGAAAAACTGTTTTTT	TRBV19	TRBJ1-4	15	TRBD1	.
CASSPSMNTEAFF	TGTGCCAGCTCACCGTCTATGAACACTGAAGCTTTCTTT	TRBV18	TRBJ1-1	13	.	few
CASSSSDTQYF	TGTGCCAGCTCGTCGAGTGATACGCAGTATTTT	TRBV6-4	TRBJ2-3	11	.	.
CASSLAWGSNYGYTF	TGTGCCAGCAGCTTAGCGTGGGGTTCCAACTATGGCTACACCTTC	TRBV7-8	TRBJ1-2	15	.	.
CASSVNSYNSPLHF	TGTGCCAGCAGCGTCAACTCCTATAATTCACCCCTCCACTTT	TRBV9	TRBJ1-6	14	.	.
CASRTPGTSVQADTQYF	TGTGCCAGCAGAACACCCGGGACTAGCGTCCAGGCAGATACGCAGTATTTT	TRBV7-2	TRBJ2-3	17	TRBD2	.
CASSLVDYRNTEAFF	TGCGCCAGCAGCTTGGTCGACTACAGAAACACTGAAGCTTTCTTT	TRBV5-1	TRBJ1-1	15	.	.
CASSWGGAVEKLFF	TGTGCCAGCAGTTGGGGGGGCGCGGTTGAAAAACTGTTTTTT	TRBV28	TRBJ1-4	14	.	.
CASTDRGYGNTIYF	TGTGCCAGCACCGATCGGGGGTACGGAAACACCATATATTTT	TRBV7-9	TRBJ1-3	14	.	.
CASRADRNNEQFF	TGTGCCAGCAGGGCCGACAGGAACAATGAGCAGTTCTTC	TRBV6-4	TRBJ2-1	13	.	.
CASSLGQANTGELFF	TGTGCCAGCAGCTTGGGTCAGGCTAACACCGGGGAGCTGTTTTTT	TRBV11-3	TRBJ2-2	15	.	.
CASSAGPARQETQYF	TGTGCCAGCAGCGCGGGCCCTGCCAGGCAAGAGACCCAGTACTTC	TRBV14	TRBJ2-5	15	.	.
CASSRTENSPLHF	TGTGCCAGCAGCCGGACTGAAAATTCACCCCTCCACTTT	TRBV3-1/TRBV3-2	TRBJ1-6	13	.	.
CASSRRTGALGEKLFF	TGTGCCAGCAGCCGTCGGACAGGGGCGCTAGGTGAAAAACTGTTTTTT	TRBV3-1/TRBV3-2	TRBJ1-4	16	TRBD1	.
CASSPGTGIYGYTF	TGTGCCAGCAGCCCCGGGACAGGGATCTATGGCTACACCTTC	TRBV9	TRBJ1-2	14	TRBD1	.